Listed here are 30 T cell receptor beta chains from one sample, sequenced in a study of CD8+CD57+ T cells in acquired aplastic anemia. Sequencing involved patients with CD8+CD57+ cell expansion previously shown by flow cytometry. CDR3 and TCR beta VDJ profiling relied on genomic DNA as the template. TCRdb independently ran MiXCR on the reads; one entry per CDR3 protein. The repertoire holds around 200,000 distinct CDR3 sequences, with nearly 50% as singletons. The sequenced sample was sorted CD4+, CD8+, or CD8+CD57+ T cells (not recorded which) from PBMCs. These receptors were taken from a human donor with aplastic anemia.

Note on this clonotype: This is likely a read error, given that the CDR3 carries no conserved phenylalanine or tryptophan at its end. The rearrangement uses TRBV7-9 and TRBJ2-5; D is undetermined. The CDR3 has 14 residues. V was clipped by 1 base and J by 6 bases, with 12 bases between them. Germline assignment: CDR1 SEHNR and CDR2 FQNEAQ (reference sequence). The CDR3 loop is CASSLEQLWKTQYS. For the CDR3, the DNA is TGTGCCAGCAGCTTAGAACAGTTGTGGAAGACCCAGTACTCC.

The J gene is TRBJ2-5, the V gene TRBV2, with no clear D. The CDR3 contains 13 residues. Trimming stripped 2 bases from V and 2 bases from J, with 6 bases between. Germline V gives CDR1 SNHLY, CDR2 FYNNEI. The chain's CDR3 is CASSELEQETQYF. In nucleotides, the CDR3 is TGTGCCAGCAGTGAATTGGAACAAGAGACCCAGTACTTC.

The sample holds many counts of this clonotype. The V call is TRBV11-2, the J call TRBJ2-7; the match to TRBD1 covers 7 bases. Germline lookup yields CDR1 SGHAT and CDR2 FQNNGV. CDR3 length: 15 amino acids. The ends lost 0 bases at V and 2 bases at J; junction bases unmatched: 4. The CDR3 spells CASSLDPTGAYEQYF. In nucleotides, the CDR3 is TGTGCCAGCAGCTTAGACCCAACAGGGGCCTACGAGCAGTACTTC.

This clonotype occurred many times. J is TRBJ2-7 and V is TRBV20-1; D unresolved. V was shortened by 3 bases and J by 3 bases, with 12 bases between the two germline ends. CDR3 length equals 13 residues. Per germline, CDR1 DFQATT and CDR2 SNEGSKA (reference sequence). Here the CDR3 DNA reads TGCAGTGCTAGCGGTCAGGCAGTCTACGAGCAGTACTTC. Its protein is CSASGQAVYEQYF.

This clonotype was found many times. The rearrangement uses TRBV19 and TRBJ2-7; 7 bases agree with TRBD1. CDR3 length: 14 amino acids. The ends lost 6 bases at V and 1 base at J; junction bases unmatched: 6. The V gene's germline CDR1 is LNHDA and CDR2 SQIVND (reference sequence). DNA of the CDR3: TGTGCCAGTAGGTCAGACAGGGATTCCTACGAGCAGTACTTC. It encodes CASRSDRDSYEQYF.

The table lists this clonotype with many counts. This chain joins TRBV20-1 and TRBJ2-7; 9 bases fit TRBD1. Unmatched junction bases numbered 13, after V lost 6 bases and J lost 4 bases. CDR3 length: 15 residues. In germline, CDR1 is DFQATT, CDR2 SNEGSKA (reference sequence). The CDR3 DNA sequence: TGCAGTGCCGGAGATAAAGGGACAGGGTCATACGAGCAGTACTTC. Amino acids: CSAGDKGTGSYEQYF.

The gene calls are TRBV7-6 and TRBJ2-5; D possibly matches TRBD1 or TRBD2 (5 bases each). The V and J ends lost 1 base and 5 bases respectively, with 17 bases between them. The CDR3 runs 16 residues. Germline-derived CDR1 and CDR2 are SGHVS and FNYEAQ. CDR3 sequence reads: CASSLEGRGAQETQYF. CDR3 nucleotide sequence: TGTGCCAGCAGCTTAGAGGGGAGAGGGGCCCAGGAGACCCAGTACTTC.

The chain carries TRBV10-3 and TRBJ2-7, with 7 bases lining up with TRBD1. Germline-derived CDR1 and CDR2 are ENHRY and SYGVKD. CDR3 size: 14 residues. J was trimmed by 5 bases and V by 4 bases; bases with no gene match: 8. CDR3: CAISVSQGLHEQYF. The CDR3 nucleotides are TGTGCCATCAGTGTGTCACAGGGGCTGCACGAGCAGTACTTC.

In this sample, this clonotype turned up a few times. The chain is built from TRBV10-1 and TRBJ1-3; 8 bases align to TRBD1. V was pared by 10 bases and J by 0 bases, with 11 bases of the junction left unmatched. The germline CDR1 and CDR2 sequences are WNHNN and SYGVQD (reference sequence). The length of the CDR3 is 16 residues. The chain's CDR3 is CATWLWTGNSGNTIYF. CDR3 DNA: TGCGCCACCTGGTTGTGGACAGGGAACTCTGGAAACACCATATATTTT.

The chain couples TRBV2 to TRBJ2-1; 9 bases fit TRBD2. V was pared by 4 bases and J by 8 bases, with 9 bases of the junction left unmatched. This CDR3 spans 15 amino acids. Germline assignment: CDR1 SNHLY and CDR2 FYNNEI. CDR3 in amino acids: CASSVNGAGGDEQFF. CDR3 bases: TGTGCCAGCAGTGTGAATGGGGCGGGGGGGGATGAGCAGTTCTTC.

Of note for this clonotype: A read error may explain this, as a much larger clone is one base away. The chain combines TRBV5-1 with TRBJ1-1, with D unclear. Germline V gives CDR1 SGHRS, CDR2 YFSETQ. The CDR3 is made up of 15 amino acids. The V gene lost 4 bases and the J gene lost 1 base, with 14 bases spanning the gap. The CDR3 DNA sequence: TGCGCCAGCAGCAAGATGGGGAGCAGGAACACTGAAGCTTTCTTT. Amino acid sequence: CASSKMGSRNTEAFF.

The CDR3 protein is CASSFARSDGYTF. CDR3 in DNA: TGTGCCAGCAGCTTTGCCAGGTCGGATGGCTACACCTTC. V is TRBV7-2 and J is TRBJ1-2; no firm D call. V gave up 3 bases and J gave up 6 bases, with 11 bases separating them. The length of the CDR3 is 13 residues. Germline CDR1 SGHTA, CDR2 FQGNSA.

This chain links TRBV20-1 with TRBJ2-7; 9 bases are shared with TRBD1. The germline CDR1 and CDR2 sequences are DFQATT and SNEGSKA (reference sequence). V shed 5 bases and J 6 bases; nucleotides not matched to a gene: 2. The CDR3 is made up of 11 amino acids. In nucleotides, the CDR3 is TGCAGTGCTGGGACAGGGATCGAGCAGTACTTC. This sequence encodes CSAGTGIEQYF.

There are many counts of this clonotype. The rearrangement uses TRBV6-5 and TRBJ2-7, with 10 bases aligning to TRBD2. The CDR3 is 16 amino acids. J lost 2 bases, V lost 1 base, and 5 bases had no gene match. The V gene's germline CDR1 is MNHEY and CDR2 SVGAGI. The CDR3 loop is CASSYFATSGAYEQYF. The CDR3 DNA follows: TGTGCCAGCAGTTACTTCGCCACTAGCGGGGCCTACGAGCAGTACTTC.

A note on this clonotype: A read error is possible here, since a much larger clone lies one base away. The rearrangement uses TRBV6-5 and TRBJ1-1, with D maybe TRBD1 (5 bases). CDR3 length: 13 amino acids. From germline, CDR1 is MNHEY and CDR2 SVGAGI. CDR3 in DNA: TGTGCCAGCAGTTACAGGGGCAACACTGAAGCTTCCTTT. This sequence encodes CASSYRGNTEASF.

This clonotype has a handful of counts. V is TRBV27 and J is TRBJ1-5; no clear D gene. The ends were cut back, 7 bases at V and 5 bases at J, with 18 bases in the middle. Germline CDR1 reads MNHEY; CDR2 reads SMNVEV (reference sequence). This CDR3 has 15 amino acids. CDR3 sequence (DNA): TGTGCCAGCAAGGCATTGTCCATTGGGGATCAGCCCCAGCATTTT. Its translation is CASKALSIGDQPQHF.

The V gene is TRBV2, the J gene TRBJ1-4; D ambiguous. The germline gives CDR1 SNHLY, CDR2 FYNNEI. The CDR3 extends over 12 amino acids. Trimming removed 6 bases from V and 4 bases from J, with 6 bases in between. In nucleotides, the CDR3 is TGTGCCAGCAGGTGGGATAATGAAAAACTGTTTTTT. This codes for CASRWDNEKLFF.

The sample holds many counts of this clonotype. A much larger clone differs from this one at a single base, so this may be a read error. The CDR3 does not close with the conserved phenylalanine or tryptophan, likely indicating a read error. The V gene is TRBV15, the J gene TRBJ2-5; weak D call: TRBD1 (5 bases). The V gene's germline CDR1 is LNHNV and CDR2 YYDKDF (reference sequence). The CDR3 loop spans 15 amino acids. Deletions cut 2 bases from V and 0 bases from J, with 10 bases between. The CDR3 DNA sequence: TGTGCCACCAGCAGACTGGGGCGCTACCAAGAGACCCAGTACCTC. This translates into CATSRLGRYQETQYL.

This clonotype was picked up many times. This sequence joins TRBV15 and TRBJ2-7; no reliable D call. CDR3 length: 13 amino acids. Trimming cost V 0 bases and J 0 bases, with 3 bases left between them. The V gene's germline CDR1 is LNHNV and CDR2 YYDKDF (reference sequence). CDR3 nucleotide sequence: TGTGCCACCAGCAGAGATTCCTCCTACGAGCAGTACTTC. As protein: CATSRDSSYEQYF.

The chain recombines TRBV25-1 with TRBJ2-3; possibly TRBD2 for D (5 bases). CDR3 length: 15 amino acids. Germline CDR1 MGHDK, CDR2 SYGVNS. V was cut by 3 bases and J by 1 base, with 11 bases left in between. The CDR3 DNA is TGTGCCAGCAGTGAGTGGGTTAGCGGCACAGATACGCAGTATTTT. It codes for CASSEWVSGTDTQYF. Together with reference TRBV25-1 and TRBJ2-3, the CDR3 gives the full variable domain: EADIYQTPRYLVIGTGKKITLECSQTMGHDKMYWYQQDPGMELHLIHYSYGVNSTEKGDLSSESTVSRIRTEHFPLTLESARPSHTSQYLCASSEWVSGTDTQYFGPGTRLTVL.

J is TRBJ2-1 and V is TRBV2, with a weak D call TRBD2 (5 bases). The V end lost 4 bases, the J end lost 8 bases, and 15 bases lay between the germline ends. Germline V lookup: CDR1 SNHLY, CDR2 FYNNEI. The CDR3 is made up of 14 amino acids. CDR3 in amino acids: CASSVEGRSHEQFF. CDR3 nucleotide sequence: TGTGCCAGCAGTGTCGAGGGAAGGTCTCATGAGCAGTTCTTC.

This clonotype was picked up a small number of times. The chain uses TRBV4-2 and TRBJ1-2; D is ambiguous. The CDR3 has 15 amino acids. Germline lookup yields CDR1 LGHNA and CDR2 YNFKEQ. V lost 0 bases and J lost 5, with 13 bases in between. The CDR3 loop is CASSQDGSRGYGYTF. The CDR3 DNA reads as TGTGCCAGCAGCCAAGATGGGTCACGGGGATATGGCTACACCTTC.

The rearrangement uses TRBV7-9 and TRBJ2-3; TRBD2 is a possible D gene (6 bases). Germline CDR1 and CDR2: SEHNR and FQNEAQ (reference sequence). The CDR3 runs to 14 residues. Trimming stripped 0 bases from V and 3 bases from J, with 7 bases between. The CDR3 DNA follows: TGTGCCAGCAGCTTAGCGGGGAGGACAGATACGCAGTATTTT. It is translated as CASSLAGRTDTQYF.

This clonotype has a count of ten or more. The CDR3 bases are TGTGCCAGCAGCTTGGCCAAGACTAGAATAAACACCATATATTTT. This gives the protein CASSLAKTRINTIYF. V and J are TRBV5-8 and TRBJ1-3; no firm D call. The CDR3 loop spans 15 amino acids. Germline-derived CDR1 and CDR2 are SGHTS and YDEGEE. Between the trimmed V and J ends, which lost 0 bases and 6 bases, there was a span of 13 bases.

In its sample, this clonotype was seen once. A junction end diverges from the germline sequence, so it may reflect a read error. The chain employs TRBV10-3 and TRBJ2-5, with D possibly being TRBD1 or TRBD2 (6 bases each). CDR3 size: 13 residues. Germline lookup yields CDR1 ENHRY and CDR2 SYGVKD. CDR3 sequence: CAISAPGAEAQYF. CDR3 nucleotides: TGTGCCATCAGTGCACCGGGGGCAGAGGCCCAGTACTTC.

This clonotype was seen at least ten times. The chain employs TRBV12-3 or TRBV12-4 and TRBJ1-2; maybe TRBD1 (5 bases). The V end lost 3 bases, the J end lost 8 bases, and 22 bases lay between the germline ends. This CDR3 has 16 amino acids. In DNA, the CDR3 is TGTGCCAGCAGTTTGGGCAGTTCGGGAACAGGCGAGGGCTACACCTTC. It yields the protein CASSLGSSGTGEGYTF.

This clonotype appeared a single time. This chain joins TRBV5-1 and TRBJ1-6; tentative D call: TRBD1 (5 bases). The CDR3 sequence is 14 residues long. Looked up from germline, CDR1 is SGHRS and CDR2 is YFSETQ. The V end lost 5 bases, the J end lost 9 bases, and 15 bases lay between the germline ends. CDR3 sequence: CASRSAGEGSPLHF. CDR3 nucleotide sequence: TGCGCCAGCAGGTCGGCGGGGGAAGGTTCACCCCTCCACTTT.

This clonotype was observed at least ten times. The DNA for the CDR3 is TGTGCCAGCAGCTTACGGGCTAGCGGGGCCCGCACAACCTACGAGCAGTACTTC. Translated, it gives CASSLRASGARTTYEQYF. The rearrangement uses TRBV11-2 and TRBJ2-7, with 9 bases lining up with TRBD2. V lost 2 bases to trimming and J lost 2 bases; unmatched junction nucleotides: 13. The CDR3 contains 18 residues. In germline, CDR1 is SGHAT, CDR2 FQNNGV.

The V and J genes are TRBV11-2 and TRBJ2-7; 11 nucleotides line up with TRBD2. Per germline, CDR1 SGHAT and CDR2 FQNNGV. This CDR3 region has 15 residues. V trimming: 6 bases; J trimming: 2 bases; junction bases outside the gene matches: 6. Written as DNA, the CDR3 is TGTGCCAGCAGGGAGATAGCGGGAGGGACCTACGAGCAGTACTTC. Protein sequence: CASREIAGGTYEQYF. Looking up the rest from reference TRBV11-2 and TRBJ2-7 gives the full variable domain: EAGVAQSPRYKIIEKRQSVAFWCNPISGHATLYWYQQILGQGPKLLIQFQNNGVVDDSQLPKDRFSAERLKGVDSTLKIQPAKLEDSAVYLCASREIAGGTYEQYFGPGTRLTVT.

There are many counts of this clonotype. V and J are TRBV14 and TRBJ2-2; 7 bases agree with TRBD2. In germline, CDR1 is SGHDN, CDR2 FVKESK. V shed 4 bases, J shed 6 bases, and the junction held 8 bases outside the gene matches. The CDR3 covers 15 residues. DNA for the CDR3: TGTGCCAGCAGCCGCCTCCGGGGGGAAGCCGGGGAGCTGTTTTTT. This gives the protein CASSRLRGEAGELFF.